This is a list of T cell receptor beta chains from one sample in a study of CD8 T cells in ankylosing spondylitis. One entry per CDR3 protein results from TCRdb running MiXCR on the 5' RACE reads. The sample contains around 150,000 distinct CDR3 sequences, under 45% of which appear only once. Sequenced input: synovial fluid, either unsorted or a sorted T cell fraction (not recorded which). The receptor set was obtained from a male donor with ankylosing spondylitis. CDR3s include the opening cysteine and the closing phenylalanine or tryptophan. D genes are given only for firm matches. A clone size is listed for some rows: how often the clone was seen (once, few, many), or a class if it is expanded.

CDR3,DNA,size,V,J,D
CASSLYVSSASQETQYF,TGTGCCAGCAGCTTATACGTTAGCTCGGCGTCCCAAGAGACCCAGTACTTC,few,TRBV7-9,TRBJ2-5,NA
CASSFTGSFEAFF,TGCGCCAGCAGCTTCACAGGGAGTTTTGAAGCTTTCTTT,few,TRBV5-1,TRBJ1-1,NA
CASRLPFWVSNTEAFF,TGTGCCAGCAGACTTCCTTTTTGGGTTTCGAACACCGAAGCTTTCTTT,once,TRBV7-9,TRBJ1-1,NA
CASSLQGERFTRETQYF,TGTGCCAGCAGTTTACAGGGCGAGCGTTTTACTAGGGAGACCCAGTACTTC,NA,TRBV27,TRBJ2-5,NA
CSGGQSHEQYF,TGCAGCGGGGGACAGTCCCACGAGCAGTACTTC,NA,TRBV29-1,TRBJ2-7,TRBD1
CASSTVAGHNEQFF,TGTGCCAGCAGCACGGTGGCAGGTCACAATGAGCAGTTCTTC,NA,TRBV7-9,TRBJ2-1,NA
CASTLGHEGYEQYF,TGCGCCAGCACCCTGGGACACGAGGGCTACGAGCAGTACTTC,NA,TRBV5-1,TRBJ2-7,NA
CASSFGPDTEAFF,TGTGCCAGCAGTTTCGGACCTGACACTGAAGCTTTCTTT,few,TRBV12-3/TRBV12-4,TRBJ1-1,NA
CASSSVTDTQYF,TGTGCCAGCAGTTCTGTCACAGATACGCAGTATTTT,NA,TRBV12-3/TRBV12-4,TRBJ2-3,NA
CATNSGHWETQYF,TGTGCCACCAATTCGGGACATTGGGAGACCCAGTACTTC,once,TRBV15,TRBJ2-5,NA
CAWSPAGLSYEQYF,TGTGCCTGGAGCCCGGCGGGGCTCTCCTACGAGCAGTACTTC,NA,TRBV30,TRBJ2-7,NA
CASSDTPGLALGNEQFF,TGTGCCAGCAGTGACACTCCGGGACTAGCGTTGGGAAATGAGCAGTTCTTC,few,TRBV6-1,TRBJ2-1,TRBD2
CSARAETTSYEQYF,TGCAGTGCTAGAGCCGAGACGACTAGCTACGAGCAGTACTTC,few,TRBV20-1,TRBJ2-7,NA
CSARDMDREAGEQFF,TGCAGTGCTAGAGACATGGACAGGGAGGCTGGGGAGCAGTTCTTC,NA,TRBV20-1,TRBJ2-1,TRBD1
CSARGQPNTGELFF,TGCAGTGCTAGAGGGCAGCCGAACACCGGGGAGCTGTTTTTT,once,TRBV20-1,TRBJ2-2,NA
CASSLLSDTEAFF,TGTGCCAGCAGCTTATTAAGCGACACTGAAGCTTTCTTT,many,TRBV11-2,TRBJ1-1,NA
CASSPPSSREMTGELFF,TGTGCCAGCTCACCACCATCTAGCCGGGAAATGACCGGGGAGCTGTTTTTT,few,TRBV18,TRBJ2-2,NA
CASSHDGWFEKLFF,TGTGCCAGCAGCCATGATGGGTGGTTCGAAAAACTGTTTTTT,NA,TRBV14,TRBJ1-4,NA
CASSFWTGGTDTQYF,TGTGCCAGCAGTTTCTGGACAGGGGGTACAGATACGCAGTATTTT,few,TRBV12-3/TRBV12-4,TRBJ2-3,TRBD1
CASRGDSQETQYF,TGTGCCAGCAGGGGGGACAGTCAAGAGACCCAGTACTTC,many,TRBV12-3/TRBV12-4,TRBJ2-5,TRBD1
CSARVKEAMNTEAFF,TGCAGTGCTAGAGTTAAGGAGGCCATGAACACTGAAGCTTTCTTT,NA,TRBV20-1,TRBJ1-1,NA
CASSHSLAGGNEQFF,TGCGCCAGCAGCCATTCGCTAGCGGGGGGAAATGAGCAGTTCTTC,NA,TRBV4-1,TRBJ2-1,TRBD2
CASSTPAGNQPQHF,TGTGCCAGCAGCACCCCGGCGGGCAATCAGCCCCAGCATTTT,NA,TRBV12-3/TRBV12-4,TRBJ1-5,NA
CASSRRLAFIFNEQFF,TGTGCCAGCTCACGGAGACTAGCCTTTATTTTTAATGAGCAGTTCTTC,NA,TRBV18,TRBJ2-1,TRBD2
CASRATQGVRQETQYF,TGTGCCAGCAGGGCCACACAGGGGGTTCGGCAAGAGACCCAGTACTTC,NA,TRBV6-1,TRBJ2-5,TRBD1
CASSPPGGQEYTGELFF,TGTGCCAGCAGCCCCCCGGGGGGACAAGAATACACCGGGGAGCTGTTTTTT,NA,TRBV7-8,TRBJ2-2,NA
CASSLEWDYSYEQYF,TGTGCCAGCAGCTTAGAATGGGACTACTCCTACGAGCAGTACTTC,few,TRBV7-8,TRBJ2-7,TRBD2
CATSTDSKETQYF,TGTGCCACCAGCACCGATTCGAAAGAGACCCAGTACTTC,NA,TRBV15,TRBJ2-5,NA
CASSQGPGTYEQYF,TGTGCCAGCAGCCAGGGCCCGGGAACCTACGAGCAGTACTTC,many,TRBV7-2,TRBJ2-7,NA
CSARDWQHLEAFF,TGCAGTGCTAGAGATTGGCAGCACCTTGAAGCTTTCTTT,NA,TRBV20-1,TRBJ1-1,NA
CASSLAGDYNEQFF,TGTGCCAGCAGTTTAGCAGGAGACTACAATGAGCAGTTCTTC,NA,TRBV12-3/TRBV12-4,TRBJ2-1,NA
CAIRRLAGYNEQFF,TGTGCCATCAGGCGACTAGCGGGGTACAATGAGCAGTTCTTC,NA,TRBV10-3,TRBJ2-1,TRBD2
CSVEDLYRENTEAFF,TGCAGCGTTGAAGATCTTTACCGGGAGAACACTGAAGCTTTCTTT,many,TRBV29-1,TRBJ1-1,NA
CATRGPGDTGELFF,TGTGCCACCAGGGGACCCGGAGACACCGGGGAGCTGTTTTTT,few,TRBV24-1,TRBJ2-2,NA
CASSPQREWAKNIQYF,TGTGCCAGCAGTCCCCAGCGGGAGTGGGCCAAAAACATTCAGTACTTC,once,TRBV28,TRBJ2-4,TRBD2
CASGSLTGGPTDTQYF,TGTGCTAGTGGCAGTCTAACGGGGGGGCCAACAGATACGCAGTATTTT,NA,TRBV12-5,TRBJ2-3,TRBD2
CATSGGAAQPQHF,TGTGCCACCAGTGGGGGGGCTGCTCAGCCCCAGCATTTT,NA,TRBV24-1,TRBJ1-5,NA
CASNNRGSDLNTEAFF,TGCGCCAGCAACAACAGGGGATCCGACCTGAACACTGAAGCTTTCTTT,NA,TRBV5-1,TRBJ1-1,TRBD1
CASSLWTSGQYNEQFF,TGTGCCAGCAGCCTGTGGACTAGCGGGCAATACAATGAGCAGTTCTTC,NA,TRBV7-2,TRBJ2-1,TRBD2
CASSLFSATGELFF,TGTGCCAGCAGTTTATTTAGCGCCACCGGGGAGCTGTTTTTT,NA,TRBV27,TRBJ2-2,NA
CASSFFRVSPLHF,TGTGCCAGCAGTTTTTTTAGAGTTTCACCCCTCCACTTT,NA,TRBV12-3/TRBV12-4,TRBJ1-6,NA
CASSSPSSTSPLHF,TGTGCCAGCAGTTCCCCCTCGAGTACTTCACCCCTCCACTTT,NA,TRBV28,TRBJ1-6,NA
CASGWFYGYTF,TGTGCCAGCGGGTGGTTCTATGGCTACACCTTC,NA,TRBV2,TRBJ1-2,NA
CSVPRDDGGGYTF,TGCAGCGTTCCCCGTGACGACGGTGGTGGCTACACCTTC,NA,TRBV29-1,TRBJ1-2,NA
CASSLTGGMYEKLFF,TGTGCCAGCAGTTTAACAGGGGGAATGTATGAAAAACTGTTTTTT,NA,TRBV12-3/TRBV12-4,TRBJ1-4,TRBD1
CSAPGTDPYEQYF,TGCAGTGCTCCCGGGACAGACCCCTACGAGCAGTACTTC,NA,TRBV20-1,TRBJ2-7,TRBD1
CASSYGGDSTDTQYF,TGTGCCAGCAGTTACGGGGGGGATAGCACAGATACGCAGTATTTT,NA,TRBV12-3/TRBV12-4,TRBJ2-3,TRBD2
CASSQDPNRGRPQHF,TGCGCCAGCAGCCAAGATCCGAACAGGGGGCGGCCCCAGCATTTT,NA,TRBV4-3,TRBJ1-5,TRBD1
CASRPQRASYEQYF,TGTGCCAGCAGACCCCAGCGGGCCAGCTACGAGCAGTACTTC,many,TRBV27,TRBJ2-7,NA
CASSLGNANTEAFF,TGTGCCAGCAGTTTGGGCAACGCGAACACTGAAGCTTTCTTT,NA,TRBV27,TRBJ1-1,NA
CASSLRSVGDFSYNEQFF,TGCGCCAGCAGCTTGAGGAGCGTCGGGGATTTCTCCTACAATGAGCAGTTCTTC,NA,TRBV5-1,TRBJ2-1,NA